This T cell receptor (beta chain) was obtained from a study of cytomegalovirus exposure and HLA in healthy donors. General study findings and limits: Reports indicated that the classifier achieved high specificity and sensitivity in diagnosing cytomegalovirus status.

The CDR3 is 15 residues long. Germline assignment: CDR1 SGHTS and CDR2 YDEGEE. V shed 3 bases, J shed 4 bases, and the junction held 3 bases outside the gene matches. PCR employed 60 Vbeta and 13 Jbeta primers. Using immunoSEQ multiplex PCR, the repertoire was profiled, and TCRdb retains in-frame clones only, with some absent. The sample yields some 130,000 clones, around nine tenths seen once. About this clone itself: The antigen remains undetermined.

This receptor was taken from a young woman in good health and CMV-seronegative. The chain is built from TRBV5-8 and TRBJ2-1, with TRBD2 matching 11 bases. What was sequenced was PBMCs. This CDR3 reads CASSSGTSGYNEQFF. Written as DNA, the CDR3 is TGTGCCAGCAGCTCGGGGACTAGCGGATACAATGAGCAGTTCTTC. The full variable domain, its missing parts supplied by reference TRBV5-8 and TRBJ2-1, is EAGVTQSPTHLIKTRGQQATLRCSPISGHTSVYWYQQALGLGLQFLLWYDEGEERNRGNFPPRFSGRQFPNYSSELNVNALELEDSALYLCASSSGTSGYNEQFFGPGTRLTVL.